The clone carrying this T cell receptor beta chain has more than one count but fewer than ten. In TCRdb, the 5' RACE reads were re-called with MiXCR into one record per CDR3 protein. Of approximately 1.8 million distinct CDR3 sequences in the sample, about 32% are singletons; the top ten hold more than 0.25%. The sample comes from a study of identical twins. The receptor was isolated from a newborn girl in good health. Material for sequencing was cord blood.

CDR3 in DNA: TGTGCCATCAGCGGCCTAGCGCCCTCCTACAATGAGCAGTTCTTC. Encoded protein: CAISGLAPSYNEQFF. The J gene is TRBJ2-1, the V gene TRBV10-3; perhaps TRBD2 as D (6 bases). The germline V and J ends were trimmed by 6 bases and 0 bases, with 12 bases remaining between them. CDR1 ENHRY and CDR2 SYGVKD come from the germline V gene. The length of the CDR3 is 15 residues.